The clone carrying this T cell receptor beta chain was seen only a few times. Its antigen is not known. CDR1 SEHNR and CDR2 FQNEAQ come from the germline V gene (reference sequence). This CDR3 comprises 18 residues. Trimming took 5 bases from V and 2 from J; bases not matched to a gene: 12. This sample is part of a study of T-cell memory formation after mild COVID-19. Study-level information: TCR clusters largely stayed donor specific.

Study-wide points: Second-wave clones reaching peak frequency on day 37 lacked confirmed SARS-CoV-2 specificity. Clones that contracted from day 15 to 85 were balanced CD4/CD8, while later expanders leaned CD4+.

5'RACE primed at constant segments yielded TCR alpha and TCR beta cDNA libraries bearing sample barcodes and UMIs. MiXCR was run by TCRdb on the 5' RACE reads, yielding one entry per CDR3 protein. The sample lists 90,000 to 120,000 distinct CDR3 sequences, over 8.5% occurring once. The sequenced sample was PBMCs or a T cell subset sorted from them (not recorded which). This receptor was obtained from a man between 18 and 35 years old who had mild COVID-19 (a few samples of this study predate the infection). Cell type and time point are not known. The V call is TRBV7-9, the J call TRBJ2-3; 11 nucleotides line up with TRBD2. The CDR3 nucleotides are TGTGCCAGCAGCGCCCCTCGCCGACTAGCGGGGTACACAGATACGCAGTATTTT. Protein: CASSAPRRLAGYTDTQYF.